The 18 T cell receptor beta chains reported below all come from one sample, sequenced in a study of CD8 T cells in Susac syndrome. Random hexamers served to reverse transcribe roughly 0.45 to 1 ug RNA. One entry per CDR3 protein results from TCRdb running MiXCR on the immunoSEQ multiplex PCR reads. The sample shows approximately 74,000 distinct CDR3 sequences, around 93% of them seen only once. The sequenced material came from CD4+ T cells from PBMCs. The origin of the receptors is a human donor with Susac syndrome.

The J gene is TRBJ2-4, the V gene TRBV9, with 11 bases that match TRBD2. The CDR3 contains 16 residues. Germline V gene lookup returns CDR1 SGDLS and CDR2 YYNGEE. The ends lost 3 bases at V and 6 bases at J; junction bases unmatched: 8. The CDR3 DNA is TGTGCCAGCAGCGAGACTAGCGGGATGGAGGGAAACATTCAGTACTTC. Its translation is CASSETSGMEGNIQYF.

The rearrangement links TRBV7-2 to TRBJ2-1; weak D call: TRBD2 (7 bases). V was trimmed by 6 bases and J by 4 bases, leaving 16 bases between them. The germline gives CDR1 SGHTA, CDR2 FQGNSA. This CDR3 spans 15 amino acids. DNA of the CDR3: TGTGCCAGCAGTGGTTGGGGGGGCGGTTACAATGAGCAGTTCTTC. It encodes CASSGWGGGYNEQFF.

The V call is TRBV27, the J call TRBJ1-3; D gene unclear. Germline values: CDR1 MNHEY, CDR2 SMNVEV (reference sequence). This CDR3 is built from 14 residues. V lost 4 bases to trimming and J lost 4 bases, with 11 bases between them. For the CDR3, the DNA is TGTGCCAGCAGTTCCGCGGTCGAGGGAAACACCATATATTTT. Residues: CASSSAVEGNTIYF.

This chain links TRBV27 with TRBJ1-6; no clear D. Germline lookup yields CDR1 MNHEY and CDR2 SMNVEV (reference sequence). Trimming left V 2 bases short and J 6 bases short, with 11 bases between. The CDR3 is 15 residues long. In DNA, the CDR3 is TGTGCCAGCAGTTTAGGGCTCTACGGTAATTCACCCCTCCACTTT. Amino acid sequence: CASSLGLYGNSPLHF.

The V and J genes are TRBV29-1 and TRBJ2-7; the match to TRBD2 covers 9 bases. Losses at the gene ends were 3 bases for V and 0 bases for J; bases not matched to a gene: 6. Germline V lookup: CDR1 SQVTM, CDR2 ANQGSEA. This CDR3 is built from 15 residues. This CDR3 reads CSVERLAGHSYEQYF. CDR3 bases: TGCAGCGTTGAGCGTCTAGCGGGACACTCCTACGAGCAGTACTTC.

The chain couples TRBV12-3 or TRBV12-4 to TRBJ2-7; D is perhaps TRBD1 (6 bases). V was pared by 6 bases and J by 2 bases, with 17 bases between. The CDR3 is 15 residues long. DNA of the CDR3: TGTGCCAGCAGGCGGGCCTCAGGGGATACCTACGAGCAGTACTTC. Residues: CASRRASGDTYEQYF.

This clonotype was seen just once. The chain carries TRBV4-1 and TRBJ2-7; TRBD1 matches at 8 bases. This CDR3 is 15 amino acids long. CDR1 is MGHRA, CDR2 YSYEKL, per germline. V was pared by 0 bases and J by 9 bases, with 10 bases of the junction left unmatched. CDR3 DNA: TGCGCCAGCAGCCAAGACTGGCAGGGGGCAATTTCGCAGTACTTC. Translation: CASSQDWQGAISQYF.

This rearrangement joins TRBV3-1 to TRBJ2-1; tentative D call: TRBD1 (6 bases). V dropped 1 base and J dropped 10 bases, with 17 bases sitting between them. CDR3 length: 15 residues. CDR1 is LGHDT and CDR2 is YNNKEL in the germline V gene (reference sequence). The CDR3 DNA sequence: TGTGCCAGCAGCCAAGGGGGGCGAACCGGGACAGAGCAGTTCTTC. It translates to CASSQGGRTGTEQFF.

The rearrangement joins TRBV29-1 to TRBJ1-2, with TRBD1 identical over 7 bases. With V trimmed by 4 bases and J by 6 bases, 8 bases remained unmatched. CDR3 length: 13 residues. Germline CDR1 and CDR2: SQVTM and ANQGSEA. The CDR3 loop reads CSVVGKGAHGYTF. CDR3 DNA sequence: TGCAGCGTTGTCGGGAAGGGGGCTCATGGCTACACCTTC.

J is TRBJ2-1 and V is TRBV20-1; 9 bases match TRBD2. Germline V gene data show CDR1 as DFQATT and CDR2 as SNEGSKA (reference sequence). This CDR3 spans 15 amino acids. The ends lost 6 bases at V and 4 bases at J; junction bases unmatched: 10. CDR3 DNA sequence: TGCAGTGCCATTAAAGGAGCGGGAGGATACAATGAGCAGTTCTTC. The encoded protein is CSAIKGAGGYNEQFF.

The chain carries TRBV28 and TRBJ1-1; D is uncertain. V lost 5 bases and J 6 bases, leaving 22 bases between the germline ends. In germline, CDR1 is MDHEN, CDR2 SYDVKM. This CDR3 has 16 residues. CDR3 nucleotides: TGTGCCAGCAGTGGGCCGGGTCGTGGCAGGTCGGCTGAAGCTTTCTTT. Translation gives CASSGPGRGRSAEAFF.

The chain recombines TRBV9 with TRBJ2-3; D is tentatively TRBD1 or TRBD2 (5 bases each). Germline CDR1 reads SGDLS; CDR2 reads YYNGEE. V was cut by 4 bases and J by 2 bases, with 20 bases left in between. The CDR3 extends over 17 amino acids. The CDR3 spells CASSTITSGPATDTQYF. The CDR3 coding sequence is TGTGCCAGCAGCACCATAACATCGGGACCCGCCACAGATACGCAGTATTTT. Based on the CDR3 plus reference TRBV9 and TRBJ2-3, the full variable domain is DSGVTQTPKHLITATGQRVTLRCSPRSGDLSVYWYQQSLDQGLQFLIQYYNGEERAKGNILERFSAQQFPDLHSELNLSSLELGDSALYFCASSTITSGPATDTQYFGPGTRLTVL.

This chain joins TRBV20-1 and TRBJ2-7; 10 bases fit TRBD2. The CDR3 spans 16 residues. The germline V gene encodes CDR1 DFQATT and CDR2 SNEGSKA (reference sequence). The ends lost 0 bases at V and 1 base at J; junction bases unmatched: 6. The CDR3 coding sequence is TGCAGTGCTAGAGAACCTAGCGGGAGTAGATCCTACGAGCAGTACTTC. Protein sequence: CSAREPSGSRSYEQYF.

This sequence joins TRBV3-1 and TRBJ2-3; D possibly corresponds to TRBD2 (6 bases). The length of the CDR3 is 17 residues. Per the germline V gene, CDR1 is LGHDT and CDR2 is YNNKEL (reference sequence). Trimming removed 4 bases at V and 0 bases at J, with 17 bases between. The CDR3 DNA follows: TGTGCCAGCAGCCGGGAGCGATTAGCGGCGAGCACAGATACGCAGTATTTT. Translation gives CASSRERLAASTDTQYF.

The chain combines TRBV20-1 with TRBJ1-3; no clear D gene. The V gene lost 1 base and the J gene lost 0 bases, with 13 bases spanning the gap. CDR1 is DFQATT, CDR2 SNEGSKA, per germline (reference sequence). The CDR3 runs to 16 residues. The DNA of the CDR3 is TGCAGTGCTAGAGTTTCGCCTCCAGTCTCTGGAAACACCATATATTTT. Amino acid sequence: CSARVSPPVSGNTIYF.

The chain combines TRBV4-3 with TRBJ2-2; D unresolved. The CDR3 runs 16 residues. Trimming took 1 base from V and 0 from J, leaving 9 bases between them. Germline loops: CDR1 LGHNA, CDR2 YSLEER. The CDR3 spells CASSQAVGTNTGELFF. CDR3 nucleotide sequence: TGCGCCAGCAGCCAAGCTGTGGGTACGAACACCGGGGAGCTGTTTTTT.

The V gene is TRBV7-8, the J gene TRBJ2-3; 7 nucleotides line up with TRBD2. Trimming took 5 bases from V and 2 from J; bases not matched to a gene: 10. The CDR3 spans 16 residues. The germline gives CDR1 SGHVS, CDR2 FQNEAQ. The chain's CDR3 is CASSHRLALNTDTQYF. The DNA for the CDR3 is TGTGCCAGCAGCCACCGACTAGCTCTAAACACAGATACGCAGTATTTT.

This chain uses TRBV6-2 or TRBV6-3 with TRBJ2-7, with no clear D. V was cut by 7 bases and J by 0 bases, with 10 bases left in between. The V gene's germline CDR1 is MNHEY and CDR2 SVGEGT. The CDR3 is 13 amino acids. In DNA form, the CDR3 reads TGTGCCAGCATTGGACCGAGCTCCTACGAGCAGTACTTC. Its protein is CASIGPSSYEQYF.